These 14 T cell receptor beta chains came from one sample sequenced in a study of T cell responses to AZD1222 COVID-19 vaccine. Assay used: immunoSEQ multiplex PCR; TCRdb lists only in-frame clones, some missing. The sample has around 100,000 clones, 75% to 95% seen once. The source material was peripheral blood, sampled on day 0 of AZD1222 vaccination. These receptors all come from an adult in good health.

The rearrangement links TRBV29-1 to TRBJ1-2; perhaps TRBD1 as D (5 bases). This CDR3 has 12 residues. Germline V gene sequence: CDR1 SQVTM, CDR2 ANQGSEA. CDR3 sequence: CTAEGDGYGYTF. In nucleotides, the CDR3 is TGCACAGCGGAAGGGGATGGCTATGGCTACACCTTC.

The chain recombines TRBV5-8 with TRBJ2-2, with D hard to call. From germline, CDR1 is SGHTS and CDR2 YDEGEE. CDR3 length equals 12 residues. Trimming removed 1 base at V and 5 bases at J, with 3 bases between. The CDR3: CASSLMTGELFF. As DNA, the CDR3 is TGTGCCAGCAGCTTGATGACCGGGGAGCTGTTTTTT.

The chain is built from TRBV18 and TRBJ2-1; 12 positions agree with TRBD2. CDR3 length: 17 residues. Germline CDR1 reads KGHSH; CDR2 reads LQKENI. The J segment lost 0 bases and the V segment lost 0 bases, leaving 0 bases of the junction unmatched. CDR3 region: CASSPPTSGSSYNEQFF. The CDR3 coding sequence is TGTGCCAGCTCACCACCGACTAGCGGGAGCTCCTACAATGAGCAGTTCTTC.

The CDR3 sequence: CASSEGRLNQPQHF. CDR3 DNA: TGTGCCAGCAGTGAGGGACGGCTCAATCAGCCCCAGCATTTT. V and J are TRBV2 and TRBJ1-5; TRBD1 might be the D (5 bases). The V end lost 3 bases, the J end lost 3 bases, and 9 bases lay between the germline ends. From germline, CDR1 is SNHLY and CDR2 FYNNEI. The CDR3 covers 14 residues.

The chain links TRBV6-2 or TRBV6-3 to TRBJ2-7, with a weak D call TRBD1 (5 bases). CDR1 and CDR2 from the germline V gene are MNHEY and SVGEGT. This CDR3 spans 16 amino acids. Trimming took 2 bases from V and 2 from J, leaving 16 bases between them. The CDR3 coding sequence is TGTGCCAGCAGTTACACCGCAGGGTTGGTCCCCTACGAGCAGTACTTC. Protein product: CASSYTAGLVPYEQYF.

This rearrangement joins TRBV3-1 (or the pseudogene TRBV3-2) to TRBJ2-5, with D perhaps matching TRBD2 (6 bases). Germline V lookup: CDR1 LGHDT, CDR2 YNNKEL (reference sequence). V dropped 0 bases and J dropped 7 bases, with 18 bases sitting between them. The CDR3 consists of 16 residues. CDR3 loop: CASSQEFAGLGGTQYF. CDR3 nucleotide sequence: TGTGCCAGCAGCCAAGAGTTCGCGGGACTCGGGGGGACCCAGTACTTC.

This clone was seen a few times. The chain joins TRBV7-9 to TRBJ1-6; D perhaps matches TRBD1 (5 bases). The germline gives CDR1 SEHNR, CDR2 FQNEAQ (reference sequence). The CDR3 has 14 residues. V was shortened by 4 bases and J by 10 bases, with 14 bases between the two germline ends. The CDR3 bases are TGTGCCAGCAGCTCCCCACGGAGGGGATCACCCCTCCACTTT. As protein: CASSSPRRGSPLHF.

The genes are TRBV11-2 and TRBJ1-1; perhaps TRBD1 as D (6 bases). The CDR3 runs to 14 residues. With 5 bases removed from V and 0 bases from J, the gap between germline ends came to 10 bases. Germline CDR1 is SGHAT and CDR2 is FQNNGV. For the CDR3, the DNA is TGTGCCAGCAGCGAAGGACAGATGAACACTGAAGCTTTCTTT. Its translation: CASSEGQMNTEAFF.

DNA of the CDR3: TGTGCCAGCAGCCAAGAGGGACAGGGTAACTATGGCTACACCTTC. It translates to CASSQEGQGNYGYTF. The chain is built from TRBV3-1 (or the pseudogene TRBV3-2) and TRBJ1-2; TRBD1 matches 9 bases. The junction had 0 bases not matched to a gene; V was cut back by 0 bases and J by 1 base. Per germline, CDR1 LGHDT and CDR2 YNNKEL (reference sequence). This CDR3 is 15 amino acids long.

The chain has TRBV12-3 or TRBV12-4 and TRBJ2-7, with D possibly being TRBD1 (6 bases). V lost 5 bases to trimming and J lost 7 bases, with 15 bases between them. The CDR3 spans 13 residues. The CDR3 sequence is CASSGDIFGEQYF. Written as DNA, the CDR3 is TGTGCCAGCAGTGGGGACATCTTTGGGGAGCAGTACTTC.

The V gene is TRBV16, the J gene TRBJ1-2; possible D gene TRBD1, 6 bases. CDR1 KGHSY and CDR2 FQNENV come from the germline V gene. The V gene lost 6 bases and the J gene lost 4 bases, with 15 bases spanning the gap. This CDR3 region has 14 residues. The CDR3 sequence: CASRQKGGSYGYTF. The CDR3, as DNA: TGTGCCAGCAGACAAAAAGGGGGGAGCTATGGCTACACCTTC.

V and J are TRBV5-1 and TRBJ1-4; tentative D call: TRBD1 (5 bases). Trimming left V 0 bases short and J 8 bases short, with 14 bases between. Per germline, CDR1 SGHRS and CDR2 YFSETQ. The CDR3 has 15 amino acids. The chain's CDR3 is CASSLGSGDGEKLFF. The CDR3 DNA reads as TGCGCCAGCAGCTTGGGTTCGGGGGATGGGGAAAAACTGTTTTTT. Together with reference TRBV5-1 and TRBJ1-4, the CDR3 gives the full variable domain: KAGVTQTPRYLIKTRGQQVTLSCSPISGHRSVSWYQQTPGQGLQFLFEYFSETQRNKGNFPGRFSGRQFSNSRSEMNVSTLELGDSALYLCASSLGSGDGEKLFFGSGTQLSVL.

This rearrangement joins TRBV4-1 to TRBJ2-4, with a possible D match to TRBD2 (6 bases). CDR1 and CDR2 (germline): MGHRA, YSYEKL. The CDR3 consists of 16 residues. V was shortened by 0 bases and J by 1 base, with 10 bases between the two germline ends. This CDR3 is CASSQEIGGAKNIQYF. The CDR3 nucleotides are TGCGCCAGCAGCCAAGAGATTGGAGGGGCCAAAAACATTCAGTACTTC.

V gene TRBV5-4 combines with J gene TRBJ1-3; a weak D match, TRBD1 (6 bases). Trimming cost V 0 bases and J 2 bases, with 6 bases left between them. Germline loops: CDR1 SGHNT, CDR2 YYREEE (reference sequence). The CDR3 runs to 14 residues. The CDR3 bases are TGTGCCAGCAGCTTGGCAGGGGCTGGAAACACCATATATTTT. Translation gives CASSLAGAGNTIYF.